This T cell receptor (beta chain) was found in a study of blood T cell repertoires in COVID-19. About the study: Whether acute or convalescent, the COVID-19 samples came from the United States, Italy and Spain. Nucleic acid was either cDNA or gDNA, and it came from T cells, B-cell-depleted T cells, or PBMCs.

The germline CDR1 and CDR2 sequences are LNHDA and SQIVND (reference sequence). This CDR3 is built from 14 residues. Trimming removed 7 bases from V and 7 bases from J, with 16 bases in between. Original processing methods: It was from reference gene primer amplification that nucleated cell counts were estimated. Method: immunoSEQ multiplex PCR; TCRdb's copy keeps in-frame clones and lacks some. Clone size and V and J calls were adopted from that table, with D and trimming inferred from the DNA. The sample lists over 120,000 clones, 80% seen once, with about 4% in the top ten. This clonotype was obtained from a man in his 70s who had recovered from COVID-19. The chain carries TRBV19 and TRBJ2-2; maybe TRBD1 (6 bases). The sequencing sample was made of peripheral blood. The CDR3 protein is CASTLAGAGGELFF. Written as DNA, the CDR3 is TGTGCCAGTACCCTCGCAGGGGCCGGCGGGGAGCTGTTTTTT.